The next 8 T cell receptor beta chains were all read from a single sample in a study of blood T cell repertoires in COVID-19. The protocol was immunoSEQ multiplex PCR, while the TCRdb copy is restricted to in-frame clones and leaves out a portion. The sample gives approximately 270,000 clones, roughly nine tenths of which show up once; 0.95% to 1.5% is in the top ten. The sample comprised PBMCs or T cells enriched from blood (not recorded which). The receptors were sampled from a human donor in a cohort exposed to, infected with or recovered from COVID-19 (not recorded which). The donor label of this sample is uncertain.

This chain connects TRBV5-6 to TRBJ2-7, with 9 bases matching TRBD1. From germline, CDR1 is SGHDT and CDR2 YYEEEE. The CDR3 loop spans 16 amino acids. V gave up 4 bases and J gave up 6 bases; unmatched junction bases: 14. For the CDR3, the DNA is TGTGCCAGCAGCCTTGGGGGGGCTGGGACAGGGCTCGAGCAGTACTTC. It specifies CASSLGGAGTGLEQYF.

The sample holds a few counts of this clone. The chain recombines TRBV30 with TRBJ1-3; D not resolved. In germline, CDR1 is GTSNPN, CDR2 SVGIG (reference sequence). The CDR3 runs to 12 residues. Trimming removed 0 bases from V and 2 bases from J, with 2 bases in between. As DNA, the CDR3 is TGTGCCTGGAGTGTCACTGGAAACACCATATATTTT. Encoded protein: CAWSVTGNTIYF.

The rearrangement uses TRBV7-6 and TRBJ2-3; 9 nucleotides align to TRBD2. The CDR3 loop spans 16 amino acids. The V gene end was trimmed by 11 bases and the J gene end by 0 bases; junction bases not matched to a gene: 12. Germline CDR1 SGHVS, CDR2 FNYEAQ. CDR3 DNA: TGTGCCGCGGGTCCAATAGCGGGGGCTAGCACAGATACGCAGTATTTT. It is translated as CAAGPIAGASTDTQYF. Full variable domain (remainder filled in from reference TRBV7-6 and TRBJ2-3): GAGVSQSPRYKVTKRGQDVALRCDPISGHVSLYWYRQALGQGPEFLTYFNYEAQQDKSGLPNDRFSAERPEGSISTLTIQRTEQRDSAMYRCAAGPIAGASTDTQYFGPGTRLTVL.

The V call is TRBV9, the J call TRBJ1-5, with D possibly being TRBD1 (5 bases). V was clipped by 4 bases and J by 1 base, with 12 bases between them. This CDR3 is 15 amino acids long. Germline loops: CDR1 SGDLS, CDR2 YYNGEE. DNA for the CDR3: TGTGCCAGCAGCCCTAGCGGGGGAAGCAATCAGCCCCAGCATTTT. It yields the protein CASSPSGGSNQPQHF.

This clone has only one observation. V is TRBV4-2 and J is TRBJ1-1; 7 bases fit TRBD1. CDR1 is LGHNA and CDR2 is YNFKEQ in the germline V gene. The CDR3 covers 16 residues. Losses at the gene ends were 3 bases for V and 1 base for J; bases not matched to a gene: 8. This chain's CDR3 is CASSHATGERNTEAFF. CDR3 bases: TGTGCCAGCAGCCATGCCACAGGGGAAAGGAACACTGAAGCTTTCTTT.

The gene calls are TRBV21-1 and TRBJ1-6. TRBV21-1 is recorded as a pseudogene. This CDR3 region has 16 residues. CDR3 coding DNA: TGTGCCAGCAGCAAATGGGCTCGGGGTTATAATTCACCCCTCCACTTT. Translation gives CASSKWARGYNSPLHF.

The V gene is TRBV7-2, the J gene TRBJ2-1; TRBD2 aligns across 7 bases. V lost 3 bases to trimming and J lost 6 bases; unmatched junction nucleotides: 2. The CDR3 is 13 amino acids. CDR1 SGHTA and CDR2 FQGNSA come from the germline V gene. The CDR3 protein is CASSLQRGNEQFF. The CDR3 nucleotides are TGTGCCAGCAGCTTGCAGCGGGGCAATGAGCAGTTCTTC.

J is TRBJ1-2 and V is TRBV10-3; 8 bases align to TRBD1. In germline, CDR1 is ENHRY, CDR2 SYGVKD. The CDR3 spans 14 residues. J was trimmed by 4 bases and V by 7 bases; bases with no gene match: 8. CDR3 DNA sequence: TGTGCCATCACCAACGGACAGGGCGGCTATGGCTACACCTTC. This sequence encodes CAITNGQGGYGYTF.